The sequence of this T cell receptor (beta chain) was determined in a study of OX40 agonist ivuxolimab in advanced cancers. CDR1 KGHSH and CDR2 LQKENI come from the germline V gene. The CDR3 extends over 17 amino acids. The trim removed 6 bases at V and 4 bases at J, leaving 13 bases unmatched. Repertoires were generated with immunoSEQ multiplex PCR, while TCRdb's copy carries only in-frame clones and drops some. The sample shows fewer than 75,000 clones, roughly 90% of them seen only once. This clonotype was sampled from an adult with an advanced solid tumor such as melanoma, head and neck, liver or kidney cancer. The sample consisted of CD4+ or CD8+ T cells sorted from blood, taken in a trial of the OX40 agonist ivuxolimab. The genes are TRBV18 and TRBJ2-7, with 12 bases matching TRBD1. The CDR3 nucleotides are TGTGCCAGCTCTCCCAATCCGGGACAGGGGGCGAAGTACGAGCAGTACTTC. This sequence encodes CASSPNPGQGAKYEQYF.